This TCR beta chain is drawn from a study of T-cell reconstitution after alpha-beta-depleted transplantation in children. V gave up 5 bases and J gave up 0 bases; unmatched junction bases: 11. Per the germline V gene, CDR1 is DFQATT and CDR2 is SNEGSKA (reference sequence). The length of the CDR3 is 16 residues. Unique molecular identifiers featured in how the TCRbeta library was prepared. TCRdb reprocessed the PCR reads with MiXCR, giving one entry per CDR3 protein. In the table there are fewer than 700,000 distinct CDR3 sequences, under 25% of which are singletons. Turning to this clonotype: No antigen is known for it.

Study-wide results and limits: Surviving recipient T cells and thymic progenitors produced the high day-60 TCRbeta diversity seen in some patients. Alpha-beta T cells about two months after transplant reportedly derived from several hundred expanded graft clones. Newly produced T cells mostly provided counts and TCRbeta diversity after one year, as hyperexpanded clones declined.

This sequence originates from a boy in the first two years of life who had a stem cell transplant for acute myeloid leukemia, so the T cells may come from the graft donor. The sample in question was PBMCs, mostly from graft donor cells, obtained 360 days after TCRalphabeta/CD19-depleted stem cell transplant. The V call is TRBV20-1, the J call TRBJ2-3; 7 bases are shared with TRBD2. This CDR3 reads CSARSPTSTSTDTQYF. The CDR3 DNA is TGCAGTGCTCGATCCCCGACTAGCACTAGCACAGATACGCAGTATTTT.